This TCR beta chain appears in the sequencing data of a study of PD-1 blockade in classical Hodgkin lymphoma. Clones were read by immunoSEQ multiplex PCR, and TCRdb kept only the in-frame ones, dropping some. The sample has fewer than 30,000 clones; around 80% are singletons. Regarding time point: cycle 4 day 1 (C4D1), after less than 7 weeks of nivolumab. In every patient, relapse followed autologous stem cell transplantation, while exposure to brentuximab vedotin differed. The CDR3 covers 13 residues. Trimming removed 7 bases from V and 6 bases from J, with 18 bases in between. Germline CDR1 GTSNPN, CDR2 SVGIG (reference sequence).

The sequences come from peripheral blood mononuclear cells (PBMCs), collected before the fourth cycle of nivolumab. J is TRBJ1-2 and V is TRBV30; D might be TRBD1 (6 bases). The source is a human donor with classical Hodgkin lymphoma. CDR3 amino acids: CASFNDRRNGYTF. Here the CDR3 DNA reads TGTGCCTCATTTAATGACAGGCGGAATGGCTACACCTTC. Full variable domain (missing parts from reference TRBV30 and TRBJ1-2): SQTIHQWPATLVQPVGSPLSLECTVEGTSNPNLYWYRQAAGRGLQLLFYSVGIGQISSEVPQNLSASRPQDRQFILSSKKLLLSDSGFYLCASFNDRRNGYTFGSGTRLTVV.